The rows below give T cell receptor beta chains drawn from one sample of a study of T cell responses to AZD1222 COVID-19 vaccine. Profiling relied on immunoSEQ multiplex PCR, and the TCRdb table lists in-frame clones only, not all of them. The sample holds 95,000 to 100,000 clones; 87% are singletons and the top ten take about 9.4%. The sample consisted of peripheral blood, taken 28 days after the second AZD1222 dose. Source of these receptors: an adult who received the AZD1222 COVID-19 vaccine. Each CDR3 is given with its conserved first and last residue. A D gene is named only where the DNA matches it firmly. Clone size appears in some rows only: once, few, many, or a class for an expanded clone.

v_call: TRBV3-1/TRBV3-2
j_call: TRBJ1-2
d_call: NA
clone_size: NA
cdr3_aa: CASSQTARYGYTF
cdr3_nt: TGTGCCAGCAGCCAGACGGCCCGCTATGGCTACACCTTC

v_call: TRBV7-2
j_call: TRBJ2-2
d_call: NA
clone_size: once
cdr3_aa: CASSPRQAGELFF
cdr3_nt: TGTGCCAGCAGCCCTAGACAGGCCGGGGAGCTGTTTTTT

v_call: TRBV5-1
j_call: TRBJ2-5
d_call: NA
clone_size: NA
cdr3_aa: CASSLDARQETQYF
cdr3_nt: TGCGCCAGCAGCTTGGACGCCAGGCAAGAGACCCAGTACTTC

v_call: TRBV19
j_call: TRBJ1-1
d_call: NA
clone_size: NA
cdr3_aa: CASSIGGGNTEAFF
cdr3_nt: TGTGCCAGTAGTATTGGAGGGGGGAACACTGAAGCTTTCTTT

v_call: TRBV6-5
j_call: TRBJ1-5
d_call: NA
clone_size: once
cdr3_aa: CASSHAGDHQPQHF
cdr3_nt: TGTGCCAGCAGCCACGCCGGGGATCATCAGCCCCAGCATTTT

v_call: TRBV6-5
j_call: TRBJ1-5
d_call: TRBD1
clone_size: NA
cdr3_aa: CASRPLTGQRAQHF
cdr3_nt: TGTGCCAGCAGACCCCTGACAGGGCAGCGGGCCCAGCATTTT

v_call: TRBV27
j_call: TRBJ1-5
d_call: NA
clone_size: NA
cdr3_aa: CASSLEGGSNQPQHF
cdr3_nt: TGTGCCAGCAGTCTTGAGGGGGGTAGCAATCAGCCCCAGCATTTT

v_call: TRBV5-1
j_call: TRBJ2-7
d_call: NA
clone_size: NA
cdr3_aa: CASSWGLNGYEQYF
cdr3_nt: TGCGCCAGCAGCTGGGGACTGAATGGCTACGAGCAGTACTTC

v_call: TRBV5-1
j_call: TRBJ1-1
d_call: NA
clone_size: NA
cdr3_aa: CASSPGEDTEAFF
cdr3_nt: TGCGCCAGCAGCCCCGGGGAAGACACTGAAGCTTTCTTT

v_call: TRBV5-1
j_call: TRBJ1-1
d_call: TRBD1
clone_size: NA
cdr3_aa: CASSSKTGPTEAFF
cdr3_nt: TGCGCCAGCAGCTCAAAGACAGGGCCCACTGAAGCTTTCTTT

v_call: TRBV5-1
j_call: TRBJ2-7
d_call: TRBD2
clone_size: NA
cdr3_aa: CASSLVAGGNYEQYF
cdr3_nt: TGCGCCAGCAGCTTGGTAGCGGGAGGAAACTACGAGCAGTACTTC

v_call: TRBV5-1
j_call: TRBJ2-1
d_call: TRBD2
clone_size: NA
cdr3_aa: CASSHPSGAYNEQFF
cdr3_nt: TGCGCCAGCAGCCACCCTAGCGGGGCCTACAATGAGCAGTTCTTC

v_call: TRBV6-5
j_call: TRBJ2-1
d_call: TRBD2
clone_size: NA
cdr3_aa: CASSYNSGAYNEQFF
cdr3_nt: TGTGCCAGCAGTTACAATAGCGGGGCCTACAATGAGCAGTTCTTC

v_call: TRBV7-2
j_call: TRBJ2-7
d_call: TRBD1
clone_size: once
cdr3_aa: CASSPRTGGGYEQYF
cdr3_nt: TGTGCCAGCAGCCCTCGGACAGGGGGCGGCTACGAGCAGTACTTC

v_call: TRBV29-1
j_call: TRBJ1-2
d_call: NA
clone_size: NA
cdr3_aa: CSGLRAGSSGYTF
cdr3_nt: TGCAGCGGGCTCCGCGCAGGGTCGAGTGGCTACACCTTC

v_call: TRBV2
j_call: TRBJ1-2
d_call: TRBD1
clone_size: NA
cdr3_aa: CASRQQGDNYGYTF
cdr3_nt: TGTGCCAGCAGACAACAGGGGGATAACTATGGCTACACCTTC

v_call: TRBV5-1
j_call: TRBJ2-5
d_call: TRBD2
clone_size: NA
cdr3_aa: CASSGPDAGAQETQYF
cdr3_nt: TGCGCCAGCAGCGGGCCAGACGCGGGAGCCCAAGAGACCCAGTACTTC

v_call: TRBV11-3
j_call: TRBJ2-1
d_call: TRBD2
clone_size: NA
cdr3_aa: CASSSSAGGPYNEQFF
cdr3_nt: TGTGCCAGCAGCTCCTCTGCGGGAGGGCCCTACAATGAGCAGTTCTTC

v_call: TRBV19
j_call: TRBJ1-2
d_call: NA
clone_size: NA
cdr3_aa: CASSILGYTGYTF
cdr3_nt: TGTGCCAGTAGTATATTAGGTTATACTGGCTACACCTTC

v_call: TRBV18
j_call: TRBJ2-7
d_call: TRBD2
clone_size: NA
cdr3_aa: CASSPTSGTSEQYF
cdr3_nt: TGTGCCAGCTCACCGACTAGCGGGACCTCCGAGCAGTACTTC

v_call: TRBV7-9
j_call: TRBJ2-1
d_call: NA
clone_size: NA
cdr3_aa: CASSLVGYNEQFF
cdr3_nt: TGTGCCAGCAGCTTAGTCGGCTACAATGAGCAGTTCTTC

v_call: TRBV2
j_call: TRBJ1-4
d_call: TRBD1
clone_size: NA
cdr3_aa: CASSGRDRGEKLFF
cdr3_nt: TGTGCCAGCAGTGGCCGGGACAGGGGAGAAAAACTGTTTTTT

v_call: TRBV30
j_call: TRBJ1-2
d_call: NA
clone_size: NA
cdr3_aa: CAWRKGQLNYGYTF
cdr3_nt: TGTGCCTGGAGGAAGGGGCAGCTAAACTATGGCTACACCTTC

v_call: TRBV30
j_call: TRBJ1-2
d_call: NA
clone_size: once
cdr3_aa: CAWRPGAGRGYTF
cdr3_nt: TGTGCCTGGAGGCCCGGGGCAGGCAGGGGCTACACCTTC

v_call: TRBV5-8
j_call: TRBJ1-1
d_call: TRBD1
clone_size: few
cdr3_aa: CASSLDRGRSTEAFF
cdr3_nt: TGTGCCAGCAGCTTGGACAGGGGAAGAAGTACTGAAGCTTTCTTT

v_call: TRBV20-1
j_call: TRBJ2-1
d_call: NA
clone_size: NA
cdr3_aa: CSASLEARNNEQFF
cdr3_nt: TGCAGTGCTAGTTTGGAAGCGCGAAACAATGAGCAGTTCTTC

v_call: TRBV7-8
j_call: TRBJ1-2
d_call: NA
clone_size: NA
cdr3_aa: CASSLQTQNYGYTF
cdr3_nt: TGTGCCAGCAGCTTACAGACACAAAACTATGGCTACACCTTC

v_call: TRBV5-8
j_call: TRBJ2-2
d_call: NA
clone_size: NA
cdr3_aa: CASSLGGAITGELFF
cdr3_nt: TGTGCCAGCAGCTTGGGCGGCGCCATCACCGGGGAGCTGTTTTTT

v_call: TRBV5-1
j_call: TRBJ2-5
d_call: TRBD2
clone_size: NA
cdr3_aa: CASSPIAGAVETQYF
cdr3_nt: TGCGCCAGCAGCCCAATAGCGGGAGCGGTAGAGACCCAGTACTTC

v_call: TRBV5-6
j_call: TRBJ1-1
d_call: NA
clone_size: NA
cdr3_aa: CASSPGNTEAFF
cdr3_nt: TGTGCCAGCAGCCCGGGGAACACTGAAGCTTTCTTT

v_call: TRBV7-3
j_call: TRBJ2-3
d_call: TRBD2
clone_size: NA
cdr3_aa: CASSLSGGSTDTQYF
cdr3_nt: TGTGCCAGCAGCTTGTCGGGGGGAAGCACAGATACGCAGTATTTT

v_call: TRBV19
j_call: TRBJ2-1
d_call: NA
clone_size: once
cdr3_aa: CASSIVAGRFVNEQFF
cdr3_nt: TGTGCCAGTAGTATAGTGGCAGGGAGGTTCGTAAATGAGCAGTTCTTC

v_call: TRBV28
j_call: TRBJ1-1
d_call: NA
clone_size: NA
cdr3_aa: CASTLENTEAFF
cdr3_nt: TGTGCCAGCACTCTAGAGAACACTGAAGCTTTCTTT

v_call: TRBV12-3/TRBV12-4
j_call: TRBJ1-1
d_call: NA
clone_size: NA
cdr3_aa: CASSPWGTEAFF
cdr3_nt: TGTGCCAGCAGCCCGTGGGGAACTGAAGCTTTCTTT

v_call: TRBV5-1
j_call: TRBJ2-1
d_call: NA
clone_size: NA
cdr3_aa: CASSPPTGDNEQFF
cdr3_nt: TGCGCCAGCAGCCCCCCCACCGGAGACAATGAGCAGTTCTTC

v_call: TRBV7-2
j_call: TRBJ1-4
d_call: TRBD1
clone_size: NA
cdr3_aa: CASSFRGGDRWDEKLFF
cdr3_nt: TGTGCCAGCAGCTTCAGGGGAGGGGACAGGTGGGATGAAAAACTGTTTTTT

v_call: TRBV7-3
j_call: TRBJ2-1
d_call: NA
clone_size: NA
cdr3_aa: CASARDPTYNEQFF
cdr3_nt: TGTGCCAGCGCTCGGGACCCCACCTACAATGAGCAGTTCTTC

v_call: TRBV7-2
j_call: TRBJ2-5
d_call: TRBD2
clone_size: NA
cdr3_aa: CASGPGGAGGAETQYF
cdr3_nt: TGTGCCAGCGGGCCCGGGGGAGCGGGAGGAGCAGAGACCCAGTACTTC

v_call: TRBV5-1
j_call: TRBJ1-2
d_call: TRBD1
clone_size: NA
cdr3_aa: CASSTDRGKNGYTF
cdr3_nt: TGCGCCAGCAGCACGGACAGGGGTAAGAATGGCTACACCTTC

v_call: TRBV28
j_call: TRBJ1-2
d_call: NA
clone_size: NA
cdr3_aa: CASSLDRGSSYGYTF
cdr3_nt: TGTGCCAGCAGTTTGGACCGGGGGTCCAGCTATGGCTACACCTTC

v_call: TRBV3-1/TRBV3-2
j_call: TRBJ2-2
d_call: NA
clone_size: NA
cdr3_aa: CASSQDVGGAITGELFF
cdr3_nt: TGTGCCAGCAGCCAAGACGTCGGCGGGGCGATCACCGGGGAGCTGTTTTTT

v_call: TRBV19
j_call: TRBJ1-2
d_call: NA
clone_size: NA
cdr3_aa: CASSMGKEGRGYTF
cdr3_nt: TGTGCCAGTAGTATGGGGAAAGAAGGACGGGGCTACACCTTC

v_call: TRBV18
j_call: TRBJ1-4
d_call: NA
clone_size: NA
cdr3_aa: CASSPQGGQYSEKLFF
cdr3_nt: TGTGCCAGCTCACCACAGGGCGGGCAGTACAGTGAAAAACTGTTTTTT

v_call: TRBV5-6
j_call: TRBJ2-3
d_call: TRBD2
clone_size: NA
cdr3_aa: CASSTSGSTDTQYF
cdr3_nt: TGTGCCAGCAGCACTAGCGGTAGCACAGATACGCAGTATTTT

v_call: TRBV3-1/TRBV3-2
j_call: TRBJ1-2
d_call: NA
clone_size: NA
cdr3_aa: CASSQGAGHNYGYTF
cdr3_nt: TGTGCCAGCAGCCAAGGCGCAGGGCATAACTATGGCTACACCTTC

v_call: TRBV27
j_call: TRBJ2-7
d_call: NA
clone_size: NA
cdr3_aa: CASSPTGSYEQYF
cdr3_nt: TGTGCCAGCAGCCCGACAGGAAGCTACGAGCAGTACTTC

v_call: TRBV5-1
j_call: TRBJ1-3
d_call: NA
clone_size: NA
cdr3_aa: CASRNGRAGNTIYF
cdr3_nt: TGCGCCAGCAGGAACGGTAGGGCTGGAAACACCATATATTTT

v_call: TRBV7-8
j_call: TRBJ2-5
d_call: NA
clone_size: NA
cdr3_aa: CASSFPRDPEGETQYF
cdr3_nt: TGTGCCAGCAGCTTCCCCCGGGACCCAGAAGGGGAGACCCAGTACTTC